Below are 21 T cell receptor beta chains sequenced from a single sample in a study of metastatic and nonmetastatic thyroid tumors. TCRdb re-clonotyped the PCR reads via MiXCR. The sample holds roughly 93,000 clones, about 12% seen once. All patients were untreated before thyroid surgery. Sequencing was carried out using blood. The receptors shown here come from a female donor with papillary thyroid cancer or a benign thyroid nodule (not recorded which). Some clones in this sample may be carry-over from other donors' samples.

The rearrangement links TRBV28 to TRBJ1-1, with a possible D match to TRBD1 (6 bases). The CDR3 consists of 16 residues. Trimming removed 2 bases at V and 5 bases at J, with 18 bases between. The germline V gene encodes CDR1 MDHEN and CDR2 SYDVKM. The CDR3 region is CASSLHSGAGKTEAFF. CDR3 nucleotide sequence: TGTGCCAGCAGTTTACATTCAGGGGCTGGAAAGACTGAAGCTTTCTTT.

This clone was counted many times. The rearrangement links TRBV6-1 to TRBJ2-2; 8 bases agree with TRBD1. CDR1 is MNHNS, CDR2 SASEGT, per germline. The CDR3 is made up of 14 amino acids. J lost 3 bases, V lost 7 bases, and 4 bases had no gene match. CDR3 DNA: TGTGCCAGCACTACGGACAGGGACACCGGGGAGCTGTTTTTT. The encoded protein is CASTTDRDTGELFF.

This clone has ten or more counts. The same CDR3 is also encoded by other DNA sequences in this sample. The chain has TRBV7-2 and TRBJ2-5; TRBD2 agrees at 10 bases. The trim removed 3 bases at V and 7 bases at J, leaving 11 bases unmatched. Per germline, CDR1 SGHTA and CDR2 FQGNSA. This CDR3 has 16 amino acids. CDR3 bases: TGTGCCAGCAGCTTGATAGCGGGAGGTACTTTCGGGACCCAGTACTTC. It specifies CASSLIAGGTFGTQYF.

This clone was seen at least ten times. This chain uses TRBV12-3 or TRBV12-4 with TRBJ1-5; 8 nucleotides line up with TRBD1. Trimming removed 5 bases from V and 6 bases from J; junction bases left unmatched: 6. CDR3 length equals 14 residues. The CDR3 loop reads CASSTDRESQPQHF. The CDR3 DNA is TGTGCCAGCAGTACGGACAGGGAAAGTCAGCCCCAGCATTTT.

This sequence joins TRBV6-1 and TRBJ2-1; unclear D gene. The germline V gene encodes CDR1 MNHNS and CDR2 SASEGT. The length of the CDR3 is 13 residues. The V end lost 2 bases, the J end lost 4 bases, and 6 bases lay between the germline ends. CDR3 in DNA: TGTGCCAGCAGTGAAAGTCCATACAATGAGCAGTTCTTC. Amino acids: CASSESPYNEQFF.

CDR3 residues: CASSLNEKLFF. DNA for the CDR3: TGTGCCAGCAGTCTAAATGAAAAACTGTTTTTT. The genes are TRBV28 and TRBJ1-4; unclear D gene. V was cut by 5 bases and J by 5 bases, with 3 bases left in between. This CDR3 comprises 11 residues. In germline, CDR1 is MDHEN, CDR2 SYDVKM.

This clone came up many times. V gene TRBV3-1 combines with J gene TRBJ1-2, with D unclear. The CDR3 consists of 13 residues. Germline CDR1 reads LGHDT; CDR2 reads YNNKEL (reference sequence). The V end was cut by 2 bases, the J end by 0 bases, with 4 bases between. The CDR3 here is CASSQRSNYGYTF. Written as DNA, the CDR3 is TGTGCCAGCAGCCAAAGATCTAACTATGGCTACACCTTC.

This clone was seen many times. The chain links TRBV9 to TRBJ2-1, with D perhaps TRBD1 (5 bases). The V end lost 4 bases, the J end lost 8 bases, and 13 bases lay between the germline ends. Germline V CDR1 and CDR2: SGDLS, YYNGEE. The CDR3 is 13 amino acids. The CDR3 protein is CASSSKGVDEQFF. CDR3 bases: TGTGCCAGCAGCTCAAAAGGGGTCGATGAGCAGTTCTTC. Looking up the rest from reference TRBV9 and TRBJ2-1 gives the full variable domain: DSGVTQTPKHLITATGQRVTLRCSPRSGDLSVYWYQQSLDQGLQFLIQYYNGEERAKGNILERFSAQQFPDLHSELNLSSLELGDSALYFCASSSKGVDEQFFGPGTRLTVL.

The chain carries TRBV10-3 and TRBJ2-7; D gene ambiguous. This CDR3 is built from 12 residues. Germline V CDR1 and CDR2: ENHRY, SYGVKD. V lost 3 bases, J lost 4 bases, and 7 bases lay in between. The DNA of the CDR3 is TGTGCCATCAGTGATATCAGGTACGAGCAGTACTTC. It yields the protein CAISDIRYEQYF.

Details on this clone: Just one base apart from a much larger clone, this may be a read error. The J gene is TRBJ2-7, the V gene TRBV30, with TRBD1 as a possible D gene (6 bases). Germline values: CDR1 GTSNPN, CDR2 SVGIG (reference sequence). CDR3 size: 14 residues. Between the trimmed V and J ends, which lost 5 bases and 2 bases, there was a span of 16 bases. The CDR3 coding sequence is TGTGCCTGGGGTTCCGGGACATGGGCCTACGAGCAGTACTTC. Its translation: CAWGSGTWAYEQYF.

Notes on this clone: Given a much more abundant clone one base away, this may be a read error. The chain couples TRBV29-1 to TRBJ2-5; 8 bases are a match to TRBD2. Germline assignment: CDR1 SQVTM and CDR2 ANQGSEA. This CDR3 has 13 amino acids. The V gene end was trimmed by 6 bases and the J gene end by 7 bases; junction bases not matched to a gene: 10. CDR3 in amino acids: CSVWGPRGGTQYF. The CDR3 coding sequence is TGCAGCGTGTGGGGGCCCCGGGGGGGGACCCAGTACTTC. The full variable domain, its missing parts supplied by reference TRBV29-1 and TRBJ2-5, is SAVISQKPSRDICQRGTSLTIQCQVDSQVTMMFWYRQQPGQSLTLIATANQGSEATYESGFVIDKFPISRPNLTFSTLTVSNMSPEDSSIYLCSVWGPRGGTQYFGPGTRLLVL.

This clone has a count of ten or more. J is TRBJ1-6 and V is TRBV20-1; 7 bases fit TRBD1. The J segment lost 3 bases and the V segment lost 5 bases, leaving 16 bases of the junction unmatched. Germline V gives CDR1 DFQATT, CDR2 SNEGSKA (reference sequence). This CDR3 has 18 residues. The DNA for the CDR3 is TGCAGTGCTGAACGGGAAAGAATTAGGACAGGCTATAATTCACCCCTCCACTTT. It is translated as CSAERERIRTGYNSPLHF.

This clone was seen repeatedly, ten times or more. The genes are TRBV12-3 or TRBV12-4 and TRBJ2-3; D is possibly TRBD1 (5 bases). The CDR3 length is 11 residues. V shed 5 bases and J shed 12 bases, with 12 bases lying between them. CDR3 in DNA: TGTGCCAGCAGTCAATCGACAGTACAGTATTTT. Translated: CASSQSTVQYF.

In this sample, this clone turned up many times. The chain carries TRBV18 and TRBJ2-7; 7 bases align to TRBD1. Unmatched junction bases numbered 5, after V lost 1 base and J lost 2 bases. Germline lookup yields CDR1 KGHSH and CDR2 LQKENI. This CDR3 has 15 amino acids. The CDR3 coding sequence is TGTGCCAGCTCACCACAGGGGGCCACTACCTACGAGCAGTACTTC. Translated: CASSPQGATTYEQYF.

The V gene is TRBV20-1, the J gene TRBJ2-5, with TRBD2 matching over 8 bases. The germline V gene has CDR1 DFQATT and CDR2 SNEGSKA (reference sequence). V lost 8 bases to trimming and J lost 6 bases; unmatched junction nucleotides: 17. CDR3 length: 15 amino acids. CDR3 bases: TGCAGTCCAGTGGTGAGCGGGAGTGCCGAGAAGACCCAGTACTTC. As protein: CSPVVSGSAEKTQYF.

Notes on this clone: It may be a read error: a sequence one base away is much more abundant. The chain couples TRBV19 to TRBJ2-1; 9 bases are a match to TRBD2. Per germline, CDR1 LNHDA and CDR2 SQIVND (reference sequence). V was clipped by 5 bases and J by 1 base; unmatched bases: 15. This CDR3 comprises 19 residues. The CDR3 nucleotides are TGTGCCAGTAGTCCATGTGTCGCGGGTAGCGGGAGATCCTACAATGAGCAGTTCTTC. Its protein product is CASSPCVAGSGRSYNEQFF.

This clone was detected ten times or more. This CDR3 reads CASSFYRESEQYF. In nucleotides, the CDR3 is TGTGCCAGCAGTTTCTACAGGGAATCCGAGCAGTACTTC. The chain joins TRBV27 to TRBJ2-7, with a weak D call TRBD1 (6 bases). V dropped 3 bases and J dropped 6 bases, with 12 bases sitting between them. The germline gives CDR1 MNHEY, CDR2 SMNVEV (reference sequence). This CDR3 is 13 amino acids long.

This clone has more than one count but fewer than ten. This sequence may be a read error, since a much larger clone differs from it by one base. The chain recombines TRBV9 with TRBJ1-1; D remains unclear. The CDR3 loop spans 14 amino acids. V was shortened by 0 bases and J by 10 bases, with 16 bases between the two germline ends. CDR1 SGDLS and CDR2 YYNGEE come from the germline V gene. CDR3 nucleotides: TGTGCCAGCAGCGTAGGGGATCTATCCATGGGAGCTTTCTTT. As protein: CASSVGDLSMGAFF.

Turning to this clone: This clone may be a read error of a much larger clone one base away. This sequence joins TRBV5-6 and TRBJ2-5; D might be TRBD1 (5 bases). Trimming shortened V by 2 bases and J by 5 bases, and 16 bases separated the two germline ends. CDR1 is SGHDT, CDR2 YYEEEE, per germline. This CDR3 is 15 amino acids long. The CDR3 loop is CASSFRKGVGETQYF. The CDR3, as DNA: TGTGCCAGCAGCTTTCGGAAAGGGGTCGGGGAGACCCAGTACTTC.

The table lists this clone with many counts. The CDR3 spells CASSQAENIQYF. CDR3 DNA sequence: TGTGCCAGCAGCCAAGCGGAAAACATTCAGTACTTC. The chain links TRBV3-1 to TRBJ2-4; D is uncertain. The CDR3 has 12 residues. Germline CDR1 reads LGHDT; CDR2 reads YNNKEL (reference sequence). The V and J ends lost 1 base and 5 bases respectively, with 3 bases between them.

This clone was seen many times. The chain is built from TRBV27 and TRBJ2-5; tentatively, D is TRBD2 (6 bases). Trimming took off 7 bases at V and 1 base at J, with 16 bases between the two ends. The germline V gene encodes CDR1 MNHEY and CDR2 SMNVEV (reference sequence). The CDR3 runs 15 residues. For the CDR3, the DNA is TGTGCCAGCAAAGGCGGGATCACGACCCAAGAGACCCAGTACTTC. Translating gives CASKGGITTQETQYF.